The clone carrying this TCR beta chain was recorded a few times. TCRdb keeps only in-frame clones here, not all; method: immunoSEQ multiplex PCR. The table shows roughly 27,000 clones, with approximately 80% occurring only once. The V and J ends lost 0 bases and 9 bases respectively, with 11 bases between them. Germline V gene lookup returns CDR1 SEHNR and CDR2 FQNEAQ (reference sequence). CDR3 size: 13 residues. This sample was included in a study of blood T cell repertoires in COVID-19. The overall study: T cells, B-cell-depleted T cells, or PBMCs supplied cDNA or gDNA.

The sample consisted of peripheral blood. V gene TRBV7-9 combines with J gene TRBJ1-2; D call uncertain. The sequence was obtained from an older woman with acute or convalescent COVID-19. The CDR3 DNA sequence: TGTGCCAGCAGCTTAGCGCTGACACCACGCTACACCTTC. Amino acids: CASSLALTPRYTF.